These 19 T cell receptor beta chains came from one sample sequenced in a study of blood T cell repertoires in COVID-19. This table comes from immunoSEQ multiplex PCR, and its TCRdb copy is limited to in-frame clones, with some not included. This table has roughly 65,000 clones, 60% to 80% appearing once. Material for sequencing was peripheral blood. These receptors originate from a human donor in a cohort sampled during active COVID-19.

DNA of the CDR3: TGTGCCAGCAGCTTACAGCGGGGCTCCTACGAGCAGTACTTC. Its translation is CASSLQRGSYEQYF. The chain carries TRBV7-2 and TRBJ2-7; 7 bases are shared with TRBD2. V was pared by 2 bases and J by 0 bases, with 1 base of the junction left unmatched. Germline CDR1 reads SGHTA; CDR2 reads FQGNSA. This CDR3 is built from 14 residues.

The rearrangement links TRBV5-6 to TRBJ1-1; 8 bases line up with TRBD1. V lost 0 bases and J lost 6; bases outside the gene matches: 4. This CDR3 comprises 14 residues. Germline CDR1 is SGHDT and CDR2 is YYEEEE. CDR3 residues: CASSLAGTGSEAFF. Written as DNA, the CDR3 is TGTGCCAGCAGCTTGGCGGGGACAGGATCTGAAGCTTTCTTT.

This chain connects TRBV10-2 to TRBJ1-5; a possible D gene is TRBD1 (5 bases). Germline CDR1 reads WSHSY; CDR2 reads SAAADI. The CDR3 consists of 14 residues. Trimming removed 6 bases at V and 0 bases at J, with 9 bases between. CDR3 bases: TGCGCCAGCAGCCAGACAGATAGCAATCAGCCCCAGCATTTT. It yields the protein CASSQTDSNQPQHF.

The chain employs TRBV28 and TRBJ1-4; D remains ambiguous. CDR1 is MDHEN and CDR2 is SYDVKM in the germline V gene. This CDR3 is built from 14 residues. The V end was cut by 7 bases, the J end by 10 bases, with 19 bases between. CDR3 in amino acids: CASIPGSPTGKLFF. The CDR3 nucleotides read TGTGCCAGCATCCCGGGAAGCCCCACGGGAAAACTGTTTTTT.

V is TRBV4-2 and J is TRBJ1-4; maybe TRBD1 (6 bases). The CDR3 length is 15 residues. Germline V gene lookup returns CDR1 LGHNA and CDR2 YNFKEQ. Deletions cut 5 bases from V and 0 bases from J, with 10 bases between. The CDR3 nucleotides are TGTGCCAGCAGCGTACAGGGTGCAACTAATGAAAAACTGTTTTTT. Translation: CASSVQGATNEKLFF.

The chain carries TRBV11-2 and TRBJ2-3; a possible D gene is TRBD1 (5 bases). This CDR3 spans 14 amino acids. Germline CDR1 is SGHAT and CDR2 is FQNNGV. The V end was cut by 1 base, the J end by 1 base, with 6 bases between. CDR3 residues: CASSLGGGTDTQYF. Written as DNA, the CDR3 is TGTGCCAGCAGCTTAGGGGGCGGCACAGATACGCAGTATTTT.

V and J are TRBV28 and TRBJ1-1; tentatively, D is TRBD1 (6 bases). Germline lookup yields CDR1 MDHEN and CDR2 SYDVKM. V was pared by 6 bases and J by 5 bases, with 16 bases between. This CDR3 contains 14 residues. This CDR3 is CASSPHRARTEAFF. The DNA of the CDR3 is TGTGCCAGCAGCCCTCACAGGGCCAGAACTGAAGCTTTCTTT.

The V and J genes are TRBV2 and TRBJ2-4, with 9 bases matching TRBD1. This CDR3 is built from 13 residues. CDR1 SNHLY and CDR2 FYNNEI come from the germline V gene. V lost 5 bases to trimming and J lost 8 bases; unmatched junction nucleotides: 4. As DNA, the CDR3 is TGTGCCAGCAGTAAAGACAGGGGGGACATTCAGTACTTC. Its protein product is CASSKDRGDIQYF.

The gene calls are TRBV11-2 and TRBJ1-5; the D gene is possibly TRBD1 (6 bases). The V end was cut by 0 bases, the J end by 4 bases, with 10 bases between. Germline V gene lookup returns CDR1 SGHAT and CDR2 FQNNGV. CDR3 length: 15 residues. CDR3 coding DNA: TGTGCCAGCAGCTTAGATGACAGGAGGAATCAGCCCCAGCATTTT. This sequence encodes CASSLDDRRNQPQHF.

V and J are TRBV23-1 and TRBJ1-5, with D unclear. TRBV23-1 is given ORF status, its function remaining uncertain. V was trimmed by 3 bases and J by 1 base, leaving 16 bases between them. This CDR3 has 17 amino acids. The CDR3 here is CASSQYHRAGSNQPQHF. The CDR3 coding sequence is TGCGCCAGCAGTCAGTATCACAGAGCTGGCAGCAATCAGCCCCAGCATTTT.

This clone was counted a few times. The J gene is TRBJ2-2, the V gene TRBV27; 7 bases are shared with TRBD2. The trim removed 5 bases at V and 3 bases at J, leaving 18 bases unmatched. Germline values: CDR1 MNHEY, CDR2 SMNVEV (reference sequence). CDR3 size: 19 residues. Here the CDR3 DNA reads TGTGCCAGCAGTCCCTATTTTCCCCTGATCAGCGGGGACACCGGGGAGCTGTTTTTT. It translates to CASSPYFPLISGDTGELFF.

This chain joins TRBV12-3 or TRBV12-4 and TRBJ2-2; weak D call: TRBD1 (5 bases). V lost 8 bases and J lost 1, with 8 bases in between. The CDR3 length is 13 residues. CDR3 sequence reads: CASRTGNTGELFF. The CDR3 nucleotides read TGTGCCAGCCGAACAGGGAACACCGGGGAGCTGTTTTTT.

The chain joins TRBV18 to TRBJ1-4; D is unclear. The length of the CDR3 is 16 residues. Germline loops: CDR1 KGHSH, CDR2 LQKENI. With 1 base removed from V and 8 bases from J, the gap between germline ends came to 17 bases. As DNA, the CDR3 is TGTGCCAGCTCACCACTTCGGGAAGGCGGGGAGGAAAAACTGTTTTTT. Translated, it gives CASSPLREGGEEKLFF.

The chain uses TRBV7-6 and TRBJ2-7; 8 bases agree with TRBD2. The germline CDR1 and CDR2 sequences are SGHVS and FNYEAQ. V lost 0 bases to trimming and J lost 4 bases; unmatched junction nucleotides: 5. CDR3 size: 15 residues. CDR3 bases: TGTGCCAGCAGCTTAGCGAATAGCGGGACTTACGAGCAGTACTTC. Translating gives CASSLANSGTYEQYF.

This sequence joins TRBV18 and TRBJ1-1; the D is unclear. CDR1 and CDR2 (germline): KGHSH, LQKENI. This CDR3 comprises 14 residues. Trimming took off 6 bases at V and 4 bases at J, with 15 bases between the two ends. The CDR3 nucleotides read TGTGCCAGCTCTACCAGTAAGGAGGGCACTGAAGCTTTCTTT. Translating gives CASSTSKEGTEAFF. Together with reference TRBV18 and TRBJ1-1, the CDR3 gives the full variable domain: NAGVMQNPRHLVRRRGQEARLRCSPMKGHSHVYWYRQLPEEGLKFMVYLQKENIIDESGMPKERFSAEFPKEGPSILRIQQVVRGDSAAYFCASSTSKEGTEAFFGQGTRLTVV.

The chain uses TRBV13 and TRBJ2-4; D ambiguous. The V gene's germline CDR1 is PRHDT and CDR2 FYEKMQ (reference sequence). The length of the CDR3 is 15 residues. The V end lost 5 bases, the J end lost 2 bases, and 13 bases lay between the germline ends. The DNA for the CDR3 is TGTGCCAGCAGCCTTACCCAGTTTTCCAAAAACATTCAGTACTTC. Protein: CASSLTQFSKNIQYF.

The rearrangement links TRBV6-1 to TRBJ2-7, with 8 nucleotides matching TRBD2. The CDR3 is 17 amino acids. Germline trimming cut 3 bases from V and 0 bases from J; bases unmatched to any gene: 10. CDR1 and CDR2 from the germline V gene are MNHNS and SASEGT. CDR3 coding DNA: TGTGCCAGCAGTGACCTGACGGGACTAGGGAACTCCTACGAGCAGTACTTC. It translates to CASSDLTGLGNSYEQYF.

The V call is TRBV5-8, the J call TRBJ2-7; TRBD1 agrees at 10 bases. The CDR3 consists of 13 residues. The V and J ends lost 4 bases and 7 bases, in that order; junction bases with no gene match: 5. Germline V gene sequence: CDR1 SGHTS, CDR2 YDEGEE. The CDR3 bases are TGTGCCAGCAGCCGGACAGGGGGTGTGGAGCAGTACTTC. Amino acids: CASSRTGGVEQYF.

The gene calls are TRBV27 and TRBJ2-1, with 10 bases matching TRBD2. The CDR3 loop spans 16 amino acids. Looked up from germline, CDR1 is MNHEY and CDR2 is SMNVEV (reference sequence). The ends lost 2 bases at V and 9 bases at J; junction bases unmatched: 10. DNA for the CDR3: TGTGCCAGCAGTTTACTAGCGGGGGCCTCCGGGGGTGAGCAGTTCTTC. Translated: CASSLLAGASGGEQFF.